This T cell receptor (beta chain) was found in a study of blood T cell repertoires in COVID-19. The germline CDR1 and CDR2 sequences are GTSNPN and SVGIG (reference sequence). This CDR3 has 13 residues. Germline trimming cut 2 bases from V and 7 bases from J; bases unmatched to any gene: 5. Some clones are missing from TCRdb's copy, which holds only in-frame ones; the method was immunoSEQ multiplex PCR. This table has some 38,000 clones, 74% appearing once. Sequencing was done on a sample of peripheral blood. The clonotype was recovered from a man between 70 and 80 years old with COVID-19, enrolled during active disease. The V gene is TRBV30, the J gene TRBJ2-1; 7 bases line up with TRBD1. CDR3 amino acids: CAWSQGVINEQFF. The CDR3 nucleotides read TGTGCCTGGAGTCAGGGGGTAATAAATGAGCAGTTCTTC.